These 27 T cell receptor beta chains share one sample of origin, sequenced in a study of blood T cell repertoires in COVID-19. The assay was immunoSEQ multiplex PCR, and TCRdb's table has in-frame clones only and misses some. In the table there are approximately 670,000 clones, about 87% of which are singletons. The sequenced sample consisted of peripheral blood. These receptors all come from a woman younger than 35 with acute or convalescent COVID-19.

V and J are TRBV7-9 and TRBJ2-2; D possibly corresponds to TRBD2 (6 bases). The CDR3 is 14 residues long. Germline loops: CDR1 SEHNR, CDR2 FQNEAQ (reference sequence). V lost 3 bases and J lost 6, with 11 bases in between. Here the CDR3 reads CASSFLGGAGELFF. The CDR3, as DNA: TGTGCCAGCAGCTTTTTAGGAGGGGCCGGGGAGCTGTTTTTT.

CDR3 sequence reads: CASSQDNREGYGYTF. The CDR3 DNA follows: TGTGCCAGCAGCCAAGATAACAGGGAGGGCTATGGCTACACCTTC. V is TRBV4-2 and J is TRBJ1-2; maybe TRBD1 (6 bases). CDR1 is LGHNA and CDR2 is YNFKEQ in the germline V gene. V lost 0 bases to trimming and J lost 4 bases, with 12 bases between them. This CDR3 has 15 residues.

This chain joins TRBV5-1 and TRBJ1-1, with 7 bases aligning to TRBD1. Germline lookup yields CDR1 SGHRS and CDR2 YFSETQ. There are 13 residues in the CDR3. J lost 7 bases, V lost 0 bases, and 3 bases had no gene match. The CDR3: CASSLGAGGEAFF. The CDR3 bases are TGCGCCAGCAGCTTGGGAGCAGGGGGTGAAGCTTTCTTT.

The chain links TRBV28 to TRBJ2-2; tentative D call: TRBD1 (5 bases). Trimming shortened V by 4 bases and J by 8 bases, and 20 bases separated the two germline ends. The germline gives CDR1 MDHEN, CDR2 SYDVKM. This CDR3 spans 16 amino acids. This CDR3 is CASSSTDRPIGGELFF. The CDR3 nucleotides are TGTGCCAGCAGTTCCACCGACAGACCCATTGGAGGGGAGCTGTTTTTT. Full variable domain (outside the CDR3, taken from reference TRBV28 and TRBJ2-2): DVKVTQSSRYLVKRTGEKVFLECVQDMDHENMFWYRQDPGLGLRLIYFSYDVKMKEKGDIPEGYSVSREKKERFSLILESASTNQTSMYLCASSSTDRPIGGELFFGEGSRLTVL.

The V call is TRBV19, the J call TRBJ1-3, with TRBD1 as a possible D gene (6 bases). V shed 5 bases and J shed 2 bases, with 16 bases lying between them. This CDR3 is 16 amino acids long. Germline V CDR1 and CDR2: LNHDA, SQIVND (reference sequence). Written as DNA, the CDR3 is TGTGCCAGTAGTGTCGACAGGACTCGGGCTGGAAACACCATATATTTT. Its translation: CASSVDRTRAGNTIYF.

In this sample, this clone turned up once. V is TRBV5-1 and J is TRBJ2-7; 8 nucleotides match TRBD1. This CDR3 has 16 amino acids. Germline V lookup: CDR1 SGHRS, CDR2 YFSETQ. The V segment lost 4 bases and the J segment 5 bases; nucleotides outside the gene matches: 14. CDR3 amino acids: CASSVPRTGKLNEQYF. CDR3 coding DNA: TGCGCCAGCAGCGTGCCAAGGACAGGGAAGTTGAACGAGCAGTACTTC.

V and J are TRBV5-5 and TRBJ1-1, with 8 positions matching TRBD1. From germline, CDR1 is SGHKS and CDR2 YYEKEE (reference sequence). V trimming: 4 bases; J trimming: 4 bases; junction bases outside the gene matches: 18. The CDR3 consists of 18 residues. The CDR3 protein is CASSPEAQGASQGTEAFF. CDR3 in DNA: TGTGCCAGCAGCCCGGAGGCGCAGGGGGCGAGTCAAGGCACTGAAGCTTTCTTT. The complete variable domain, with remaining parts taken from reference TRBV5-5 and TRBJ1-1, reads DAGVTQSPTHLIKTRGQQVTLRCSPISGHKSVSWYQQVLGQGPQFIFQYYEKEERGRGNFPDRFSARQFPNYSSELNVNALLLGDSALYLCASSPEAQGASQGTEAFFGQGTRLTVV.

The chain couples TRBV19 to TRBJ1-6, with TRBD1 matching 8 bases. CDR1 and CDR2 (germline): LNHDA, SQIVND (reference sequence). The CDR3 loop spans 13 amino acids. With V trimmed by 8 bases and J by 10 bases, 7 bases remained unmatched. CDR3 in DNA: TGTGCCAGTCAAGGACAGGGCAGATCACCCCTCCACTTT. Translated, it gives CASQGQGRSPLHF.

The rearrangement joins TRBV14 to TRBJ2-2, with 9 bases lining up with TRBD1. Germline CDR1 is SGHDN and CDR2 is FVKESK. The CDR3 loop spans 16 amino acids. With V trimmed by 5 bases and J by 4 bases, 8 bases remained unmatched. For the CDR3, the DNA is TGTGCCAGCAGCAAGACAGGGGGAAGTGGCACCGGGGAGCTGTTTTTT. It translates to CASSKTGGSGTGELFF.

The chain combines TRBV18 with TRBJ1-5; D possibly corresponds to TRBD1 (5 bases). Between the trimmed V and J ends, which lost 2 bases and 7 bases, there was a span of 15 bases. This CDR3 has 15 amino acids. Germline lookup yields CDR1 KGHSH and CDR2 LQKENI. The CDR3 sequence: CASSPVGQGGQPQHF. The CDR3 DNA follows: TGTGCCAGCTCACCAGTCGGTCAGGGTGGGCAGCCCCAGCATTTT. Variable domain in full (rest from reference TRBV18 and TRBJ1-5): NAGVMQNPRHLVRRRGQEARLRCSPMKGHSHVYWYRQLPEEGLKFMVYLQKENIIDESGMPKERFSAEFPKEGPSILRIQQVVRGDSAAYFCASSPVGQGGQPQHFGDGTRLSIL.

The chain recombines TRBV5-6 with TRBJ1-1; 8 nucleotides match TRBD1. Germline CDR1 SGHDT, CDR2 YYEEEE. Trimming took 0 bases from V and 2 from J; bases not matched to a gene: 3. CDR3 length equals 15 residues. CDR3 sequence: CASSLGTGSNTEAFF. CDR3 DNA sequence: TGTGCCAGCAGCTTGGGGACAGGGTCTAACACTGAAGCTTTCTTT.

This clone was seen only once. This chain links TRBV5-1 with TRBJ2-7; TRBD1 agrees at 8 bases. The CDR3 consists of 14 residues. Per the germline V gene, CDR1 is SGHRS and CDR2 is YFSETQ. V was pared by 4 bases and J by 3 bases, with 6 bases of the junction left unmatched. CDR3 nucleotides: TGCGCCAGCAGCCCTACAGGGGGAGGCTACGAGCAGTACTTC. This gives the protein CASSPTGGGYEQYF.

V usage is TRBV27 and J usage is TRBJ1-1; D is perhaps TRBD1 (5 bases). Germline CDR1 and CDR2: MNHEY and SMNVEV (reference sequence). This CDR3 comprises 16 residues. The V gene lost 2 bases and the J gene lost 1 base, with 14 bases spanning the gap. In DNA, the CDR3 is TGTGCCAGCAGTTTACCGGTCTTACAGGAGAACACTGAAGCTTTCTTT. It is translated as CASSLPVLQENTEAFF.

The chain has TRBV6-4 and TRBJ2-1; D perhaps matches TRBD1 (5 bases). Trimming left V 3 bases short and J 0 bases short, with 9 bases between. The germline V gene encodes CDR1 MRHNA and CDR2 SNTAGT. CDR3 length: 15 amino acids. The CDR3 sequence: CASSEADSSYNEQFF. The CDR3 bases are TGTGCCAGCAGTGAGGCTGACAGCTCCTACAATGAGCAGTTCTTC.

The V gene is TRBV10-3, the J gene TRBJ1-2; D possibly corresponds to TRBD1 (6 bases). V lost 9 bases, J lost 5 bases, and 19 bases lay in between. Germline V gene lookup returns CDR1 ENHRY and CDR2 SYGVKD. CDR3 length: 14 amino acids. CDR3 sequence reads: CAMRSDSSTYGYTF. CDR3 sequence (DNA): TGTGCCATGAGATCGGACAGTTCCACTTATGGCTACACCTTC.

The CDR3 loop is CARGTGTENYGYTF. Written as DNA, the CDR3 is TGTGCCAGAGGGACTGGGACAGAGAACTATGGCTACACCTTC. The chain carries TRBV10-3 and TRBJ1-2; 7 nucleotides agree with TRBD1. Germline-derived CDR1 and CDR2 are ENHRY and SYGVKD. This CDR3 spans 14 amino acids. The trim removed 10 bases at V and 2 bases at J, leaving 10 bases unmatched.

This clone occurred once. The rearrangement joins TRBV12-3 or TRBV12-4 to TRBJ2-7; D call uncertain. V lost 11 bases and J 3 bases, leaving 17 bases between the germline ends. The CDR3 totals 13 residues. The CDR3 spells CASSWRLVYEQYF. The CDR3, as DNA: TGTGCCTCCTCGTGGCGGCTAGTCTACGAGCAGTACTTC.

CDR3 region: CASSLYGRDYGYTF. Here the CDR3 DNA reads TGTGCCAGCAGTTTATATGGGAGGGACTATGGCTACACCTTC. V and J are TRBV27 and TRBJ1-2; D is unclear. With 1 base removed from V and 3 bases from J, the gap between germline ends came to 9 bases. The germline gives CDR1 MNHEY, CDR2 SMNVEV (reference sequence). The CDR3 length is 14 residues.

J is TRBJ1-1 and V is TRBV24-1; D may be TRBD1 (5 bases). Trimming stripped 2 bases from V and 8 bases from J, with 17 bases between. This CDR3 has 15 amino acids. Germline lookup yields CDR1 KGHDR and CDR2 SFDVKD. CDR3 loop: CATSDSAGRSAEAFF. CDR3 coding DNA: TGTGCCACCAGTGATTCTGCAGGGCGATCCGCCGAAGCTTTCTTT.

The CDR3 bases are TGCGCCAGCAGCTTGGCCCAATCCTACAATGAGCAGTTCTTC. It yields the protein CASSLAQSYNEQFF. The rearrangement links TRBV5-1 to TRBJ2-1, with D hard to call. The germline CDR1 and CDR2 sequences are SGHRS and YFSETQ. V dropped 0 bases and J dropped 1 base, with 5 bases sitting between them. The CDR3 consists of 14 residues.

The J gene is TRBJ2-1, the V gene TRBV4-3; 10 bases line up with TRBD1. This CDR3 region has 17 residues. The V segment lost 2 bases and the J segment 4 bases; nucleotides outside the gene matches: 8. Germline V gene lookup returns CDR1 LGHNA and CDR2 YSLEER. DNA for the CDR3: TGCGCCAGCAGCCAATATACCGGGACAGGGGTTTACAATGAGCAGTTCTTC. Translated, it gives CASSQYTGTGVYNEQFF.

This rearrangement joins TRBV5-6 to TRBJ2-4; TRBD1 matches at 7 bases. The CDR3 spans 16 residues. Germline CDR1 is SGHDT and CDR2 is YYEEEE. The ends lost 2 bases at V and 0 bases at J; junction bases unmatched: 5. CDR3 sequence reads: CASSFGQVLAKNIQYF. The CDR3 DNA is TGTGCCAGCAGCTTCGGACAGGTACTAGCCAAAAACATTCAGTACTTC.

This clone was counted a single time. This chain links TRBV19 with TRBJ2-1; tentative D call: TRBD1 (6 bases). CDR3 length: 17 residues. CDR1 LNHDA and CDR2 SQIVND come from the germline V gene (reference sequence). Trimming took 8 bases from V and 0 from J, leaving 20 bases between them. CDR3 protein: CASRTGGQLSSYNEQFF. In DNA, the CDR3 is TGTGCCAGTCGTACCGGAGGACAGCTGAGCTCCTACAATGAGCAGTTCTTC. Full variable domain (rest looked up from reference TRBV19 and TRBJ2-1): DGGITQSPKYLFRKEGQNVTLSCEQNLNHDAMYWYRQDPGQGLRLIYYSQIVNDFQKGDIAEGYSVSREKKESFPLTVTSAQKNPTAFYLCASRTGGQLSSYNEQFFGPGTRLTVL.

The chain recombines TRBV19 with TRBJ1-3; tentatively, D is TRBD1 (6 bases). Germline V lookup: CDR1 LNHDA, CDR2 SQIVND (reference sequence). CDR3 length: 15 residues. V was trimmed by 0 bases and J by 3 bases, leaving 9 bases between them. In nucleotides, the CDR3 is TGTGCCAGTAGTATAGAAGGCAGGGGTGGAAACACCATATATTTT. It yields the protein CASSIEGRGGNTIYF.

The rearrangement links TRBV4-3 to TRBJ1-4, with D maybe TRBD1 (5 bases). This CDR3 is built from 15 residues. V was trimmed by 2 bases and J by 7 bases, leaving 14 bases between them. From germline, CDR1 is LGHNA and CDR2 YSLEER. The CDR3 DNA reads TGCGCCAGCAGCCAACTCGGGACTGTGAGTGAAAAACTGTTTTTT. Translating it yields CASSQLGTVSEKLFF.

The rearrangement joins TRBV6-5 to TRBJ1-1, with a possible D match to TRBD1 (6 bases). Germline CDR1 and CDR2: MNHEY and SVGAGI. CDR3 length equals 13 residues. Deletions cut 7 bases from V and 0 bases from J, with 9 bases between. CDR3 in DNA: TGTGCCAGCAAAACAGGGTTGAACACTGAAGCTTTCTTT. Its protein is CASKTGLNTEAFF.

The chain uses TRBV5-5 and TRBJ2-2; 10 bases match TRBD2. Germline V gene data show CDR1 as SGHKS and CDR2 as YYEKEE (reference sequence). Losses at the gene ends were 2 bases for V and 2 bases for J; bases not matched to a gene: 9. This CDR3 contains 18 residues. CDR3 in amino acids: CASSFRGSGGLNTGELFF. The CDR3 coding sequence is TGTGCCAGCAGCTTTCGAGGTAGCGGGGGGCTTAACACCGGGGAGCTGTTTTTT.